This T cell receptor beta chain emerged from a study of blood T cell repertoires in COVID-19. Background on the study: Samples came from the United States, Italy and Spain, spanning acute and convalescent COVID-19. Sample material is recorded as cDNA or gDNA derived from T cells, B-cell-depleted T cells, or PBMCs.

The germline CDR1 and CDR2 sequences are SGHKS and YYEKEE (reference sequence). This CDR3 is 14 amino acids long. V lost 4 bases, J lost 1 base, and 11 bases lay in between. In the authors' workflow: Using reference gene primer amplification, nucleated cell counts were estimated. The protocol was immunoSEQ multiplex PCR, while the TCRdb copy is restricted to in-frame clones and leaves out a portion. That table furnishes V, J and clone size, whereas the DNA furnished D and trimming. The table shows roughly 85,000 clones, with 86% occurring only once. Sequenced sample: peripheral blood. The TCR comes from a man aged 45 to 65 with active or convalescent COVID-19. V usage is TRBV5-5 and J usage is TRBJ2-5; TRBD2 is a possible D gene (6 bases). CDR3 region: CASSLGDFQETQYF. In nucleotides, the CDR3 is TGTGCCAGCAGCCTAGGGGACTTCCAAGAGACCCAGTACTTC.